This TCR beta chain was identified in a study of OX40 agonist ivuxolimab in advanced cancers. Across the whole study: It was ivuxolimab, an agonistic anti-OX40 (CD134) antibody, that patients were treated with.

This CDR3 is built from 13 residues. CDR1 is SGHDN, CDR2 FVKESK, per germline. V was clipped by 6 bases and J by 2 bases, with 8 bases between them. Clones were sequenced by immunoSEQ multiplex PCR, and TCRdb holds only the in-frame ones, with some missing. In the table there are about 50,000 clones, about 82% of which are singletons. This clonotype originated in an adult with an advanced solid tumor such as melanoma, head and neck, liver or kidney cancer. The sample in question was CD4+ or CD8+ T cells sorted from blood, obtained in a trial of the OX40 agonist ivuxolimab. The V and J genes are TRBV14 and TRBJ2-1, with D possibly being TRBD2 (6 bases). The CDR3 sequence: CASRRDPYNEQFF. CDR3 coding DNA: TGTGCCAGCAGGCGGGATCCCTACAATGAGCAGTTCTTC.